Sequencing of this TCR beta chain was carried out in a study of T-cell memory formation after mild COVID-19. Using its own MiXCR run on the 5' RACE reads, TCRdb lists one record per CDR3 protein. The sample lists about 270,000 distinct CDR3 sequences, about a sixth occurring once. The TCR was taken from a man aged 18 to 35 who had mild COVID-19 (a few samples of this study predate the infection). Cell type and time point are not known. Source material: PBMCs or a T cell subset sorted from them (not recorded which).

CDR3 nucleotides: TGTGCCAGCAGTCGTACCGGGTGGACCTACGAGCAGTACGTC. Amino acid sequence: CASSRTGWTYEQYV. This rearrangement joins TRBV12-3 or TRBV12-4 to TRBJ2-7; D gene unclear. This CDR3 contains 14 residues. V lost 5 bases and J 2 bases, leaving 13 bases between the germline ends.